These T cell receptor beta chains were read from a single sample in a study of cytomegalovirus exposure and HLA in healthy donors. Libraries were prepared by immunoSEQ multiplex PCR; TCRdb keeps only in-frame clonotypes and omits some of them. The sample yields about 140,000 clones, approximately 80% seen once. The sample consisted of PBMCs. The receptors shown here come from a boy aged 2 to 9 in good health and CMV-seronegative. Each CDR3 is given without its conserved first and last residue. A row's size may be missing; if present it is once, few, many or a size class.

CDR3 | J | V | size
ASSKSRQGLYQPQH | TRBJ1-5 | TRBV19 | .
ASSAPVVLAGAGEQY | TRBJ2-7 | TRBV7-8 | once
ASSHFSEAF | TRBJ1-1 | TRBV4-1 | .
ASSASSGNTIY | TRBJ1-3 | TRBV7-3 | .
ASSFLRANEQF | TRBJ2-1 | TRBV7-6 | .
ASSYSGTSYNEQF | TRBJ2-1 | TRBV6-5 | once
ASSFLRGGTGGETQY | TRBJ2-5 | TRBV28 | .
ASCLLNSPLH | TRBJ1-6 | TRBV6-1 | .
AWSAIRTDNSGNTIY | TRBJ1-3 | TRBV30 | few
ARQRPGGAGEDTGELF | TRBJ2-2 | TRBV2 | .
ASSHRGYYEQY | TRBJ2-7 | TRBV27 | .
ASSRGPGQGVYEQY | TRBJ2-7 | TRBV5-4 | .
ASSVDSRSSGNTIY | TRBJ1-3 | TRBV9 | .
ASSLGQGPSYEQY | TRBJ2-7 | TRBV7-8 | medium-sized
ASSLWGRRTVTTETQY | TRBJ2-5 | TRBV5-8 | .
ASSEWPSNTGELF | TRBJ2-2 | TRBV2 | .
ASSPMVQAYEQY | TRBJ2-7 | TRBV4-3 | .
ASTVGGKDTQY | TRBJ2-3 | TRBV7-8 | .
ASSEAGRESMNTEAF | TRBJ1-1 | TRBV6-1 | .
ASSLPFRGQGDQPQH | TRBJ1-5 | TRBV7-8 | .
ASSPAGVRIIGTDTQY | TRBJ2-3 | TRBV27 | .
ASSFGTGEVGRYGYT | TRBJ1-2 | TRBV5-6 | .
ASSHDGQLNTEAF | TRBJ1-1 | TRBV5-1 | .
ASSTDGGSYEQY | TRBJ2-7 | TRBV7-8 | .
ASSSRIHEQY | TRBJ2-7 | TRBV6-6 | .
ASSIAGTGTPLA | TRBJ1-5 | TRBV19 | few
ASSGQDNGNTIY | TRBJ1-3 | TRBV9 | .
ASSSVRETQY | TRBJ2-5 | TRBV28 | .
ASSAGGTDTQY | TRBJ2-3 | TRBV7-3 | .
ASSYLPGSNYGYT | TRBJ1-2 | TRBV6-5 | once
ASSLVGQNYGYT | TRBJ1-2 | TRBV27 | .
ASSLPGEQY | TRBJ2-7 | TRBV11-2 | .
ASSQETSGRDTQY | TRBJ2-3 | TRBV4-3 | .
ASSLLSGADTEAF | TRBJ1-1 | TRBV5-5 | .